The sequence of this T cell receptor beta chain was determined in a study of T cells after yellow fever vaccination. This CDR3 has 14 residues. V lost 5 bases and J lost 0, with 10 bases in between. Germline values: CDR1 SGHTA, CDR2 FQGNSA. Study-level points and caveats: One caveat is that FACS-sorted repertoires could contain abundant clonotypes contaminating from the bulk population.

This clonotype has ten or more counts. TCRdb reprocessed the 5' RACE reads via MiXCR and lists one record per CDR3 protein. The sample contains 30,000 to 35,000 distinct CDR3 sequences, about 6.6% of which appear only once. This clonotype was obtained from a man younger than 35 who received the YFV17D yellow fever vaccine. This rearrangement joins TRBV7-2 to TRBJ1-1, with a tentative D call TRBD1 (5 bases). Specimen: PBMCs, either bulk or a sorted T-cell subset (CD4+, CD8+, memory, or dextramer-sorted; not recorded which), collected on the day of the first yellow fever vaccination. This chain's CDR3 is CASSRGGMNTEAFF. The CDR3 nucleotides read TGTGCCAGCAGCCGCGGGGGGATGAACACTGAAGCTTTCTTT.